The 30 T cell receptor beta chains below were found in one sample sequenced in a study of blood T cells in healthy people across ages. A second PCR of 7 to 11 cycles used a sample-barcoded 5' primer and a J-beta primer mix. Each CDR3 protein is one row after TCRdb ran MiXCR on the 5' RACE reads. The sample shows 540,000 or so distinct CDR3 sequences, 40% to 55% of them seen only once. Sequencing was performed on blood. The receptors derive from an elderly man in good health.

The rearrangement links TRBV28 to TRBJ2-1; D is possibly TRBD1 (6 bases). Per the germline V gene, CDR1 is MDHEN and CDR2 is SYDVKM. CDR3 length equals 14 residues. Between the trimmed V and J ends, which lost 5 bases and 4 bases, there was a span of 12 bases. CDR3 sequence reads: CASSPTQGYNEQFF. CDR3 DNA: TGTGCCAGCAGTCCGACACAGGGATACAATGAGCAGTTCTTC.

This chain links TRBV28 with TRBJ1-6, with D uncertain. V lost 6 bases and J 10 bases, leaving 13 bases between the germline ends. The CDR3 sequence is 13 residues long. The germline CDR1 and CDR2 sequences are MDHEN and SYDVKM. Written as DNA, the CDR3 is TGTGCCAGCAGCCCATATCTCAGCTCACCCCTCCACTTT. Its translation is CASSPYLSSPLHF.

This clonotype was counted many times. V and J are TRBV4-2 and TRBJ2-7; D call uncertain. This CDR3 region has 12 residues. The ends were cut back, 1 base at V and 6 bases at J, with 7 bases in the middle. CDR1 LGHNA and CDR2 YNFKEQ come from the germline V gene. CDR3: CASSQGSLEQYF. DNA for the CDR3: TGTGCCAGCAGCCAAGGATCCCTCGAGCAGTACTTC.

A few counts support this clonotype. In DNA form, the CDR3 reads TGTGCCAGCGGACCGACTAGTTCAGGGAAAGGTGAGCAGTTCTTC. Its protein is CASGPTSSGKGEQFF. This chain joins TRBV6-2 or TRBV6-3 and TRBJ2-1; tentatively, D is TRBD2 (6 bases). V was shortened by 8 bases and J by 9 bases, with 23 bases between the two germline ends. Germline loops: CDR1 MNHEY, CDR2 SVGEGT. CDR3 size: 15 residues.

This clonotype occurred many times. This chain links TRBV7-2 with TRBJ2-3, with TRBD2 matching 9 bases. Trimming took 6 bases from V and 10 from J; bases not matched to a gene: 5. This CDR3 comprises 12 residues. Germline assignment: CDR1 SGHTA and CDR2 FQGNSA. The CDR3 loop is CASRATSGSQYF. CDR3 bases: TGTGCCAGCAGGGCAACTAGCGGGTCGCAGTATTTT. Full variable domain (missing parts from reference TRBV7-2 and TRBJ2-3): GAGVSQSPSNKVTEKGKDVELRCDPISGHTALYWYRQSLGQGLEFLIYFQGNSAPDKSGLPSDRFSAERTGGSVSTLTIQRTQQEDSAVYLCASRATSGSQYFGPGTRLTVL.

The V gene is TRBV20-1, the J gene TRBJ2-7; D is undetermined. The CDR3 covers 12 residues. Trimming cost V 5 bases and J 3 bases, with 11 bases left between them. Germline V CDR1 and CDR2: DFQATT, SNEGSKA (reference sequence). CDR3 sequence reads: CSARADNYEQYF. CDR3 sequence (DNA): TGCAGTGCTCGGGCAGACAACTACGAGCAGTACTTC.

This clonotype showed up just a few times. The V gene is TRBV11-3, the J gene TRBJ2-7; D not certain. The CDR3 totals 14 residues. V was clipped by 2 bases and J by 6 bases, with 14 bases between them. The germline V gene encodes CDR1 SGHNT and CDR2 YENEEA. CDR3 DNA sequence: TGTGCCAGCAGCTTATCGAGAGGCAGTCCCGAGCAGTACTTC. It specifies CASSLSRGSPEQYF.

This rearrangement joins TRBV7-2 to TRBJ2-1; maybe TRBD1 (6 bases). The V and J ends lost 2 bases and 8 bases respectively, with 13 bases between them. Germline CDR1 SGHTA, CDR2 FQGNSA. CDR3 length equals 14 residues. The CDR3 loop reads CASSLRGSWYEQFF. CDR3 nucleotides: TGTGCCAGCAGCTTAAGGGGGAGTTGGTATGAGCAGTTCTTC.

This clonotype occurred many times. This rearrangement joins TRBV6-5 to TRBJ2-1; 12 nucleotides line up with TRBD1. The CDR3 has 20 amino acids. Germline-derived CDR1 and CDR2 are MNHEY and SVGAGI. With 6 bases clipped from V and 0 bases from J, the junction kept 15 bases outside the gene matches. The CDR3 nucleotides read TGTGCCAGCAGATTATCGTCGGGACAGGGGGCTATGAGCTCCTACAATGAGCAGTTCTTC. Protein: CASRLSSGQGAMSSYNEQFF.

This clonotype was detected a few times. J is TRBJ2-1 and V is TRBV20-1, with D hard to call. This CDR3 is built from 15 residues. CDR1 is DFQATT and CDR2 is SNEGSKA in the germline V gene (reference sequence). V lost 5 bases and J 4 bases, leaving 18 bases between the germline ends. As DNA, the CDR3 is TGCAGTGCTCCCCTTGGAATGGGCAGATACAATGAGCAGTTCTTC. This translates into CSAPLGMGRYNEQFF.

This clonotype was counted between two and nine times. The chain links TRBV12-3 or TRBV12-4 to TRBJ1-1; TRBD1 agrees at 9 bases. Germline trimming cut 1 base from V and 4 bases from J; bases unmatched to any gene: 1. This CDR3 has 14 residues. CDR3 DNA: TGTGCCAGCAGTTTAGTGGACAGGGGCACTGAAGCTTTCTTT. Encoded protein: CASSLVDRGTEAFF.

This clonotype occurred a few times. The chain links TRBV5-1 to TRBJ1-1; D is ambiguous. Trimming cost V 1 base and J 0 bases, with 7 bases left between them. Germline CDR1 reads SGHRS; CDR2 reads YFSETQ. The CDR3 is 14 residues long. The CDR3 reads CASSLSPLNTEAFF. The CDR3 nucleotides are TGCGCCAGCAGCTTGTCCCCCCTGAACACTGAAGCTTTCTTT.

V and J are TRBV20-1 and TRBJ2-7; no definite D call. V was cut by 0 bases and J by 0 bases, with 12 bases left in between. Germline V gives CDR1 DFQATT, CDR2 SNEGSKA (reference sequence). This CDR3 is 15 amino acids long. CDR3 amino acids: CSARDRGRTSYEQYF. CDR3 DNA: TGCAGTGCTAGAGATCGTGGCAGGACCTCCTACGAGCAGTACTTC.

The chain links TRBV18 to TRBJ2-6; TRBD1 or TRBD2 may be the D gene (6 bases each). The CDR3 is 19 residues long. Germline assignment: CDR1 KGHSH and CDR2 LQKENI. The V end lost 3 bases, the J end lost 1 base, and 19 bases lay between the germline ends. The CDR3 region is CASSPVRTAGLSGANVLTF. The CDR3 DNA sequence: TGTGCCAGCTCACCCGTTAGGACAGCCGGACTATCTGGGGCCAACGTCCTGACTTTC. The complete variable domain, with remaining parts taken from reference TRBV18 and TRBJ2-6, reads NAGVMQNPRHLVRRRGQEARLRCSPMKGHSHVYWYRQLPEEGLKFMVYLQKENIIDESGMPKERFSAEFPKEGPSILRIQQVVRGDSAAYFCASSPVRTAGLSGANVLTFGAGSRLTVL.

As for this clonotype: A read error may account for a junction end that differs from germline. The J gene is TRBJ2-5, the V gene TRBV12-3 or TRBV12-4; weak D call: TRBD2 (6 bases). The CDR3 contains 13 residues. The CDR3 sequence: CTSRSGGRETQYF. The DNA for the CDR3 is TGTACCAGCAGGTCAGGAGGGAGGGAGACCCAGTACTTC.

There are many counts of this clonotype. V and J are TRBV6-5 and TRBJ2-1, with D possibly TRBD1 on 5 matching bases. Germline loops: CDR1 MNHEY, CDR2 SVGAGI. V was pared by 6 bases and J by 0 bases, with 15 bases between. This CDR3 has 16 residues. Here the CDR3 DNA reads TGTGCCAGCAGCCTAACAGGTGAATTCTCCTACAATGAGCAGTTCTTC. Its protein is CASSLTGEFSYNEQFF.

The chain links TRBV7-9 to TRBJ2-4; D could derive from TRBD1 or TRBD2 (5 bases each). Trimming removed 2 bases from V and 8 bases from J, with 7 bases in between. The CDR3 has 12 amino acids. Per the germline V gene, CDR1 is SEHNR and CDR2 is FQNEAQ (reference sequence). CDR3 bases: TGTGCCAGCAGCTTACGGGGCCACATTCAGTACTTC. Protein: CASSLRGHIQYF.

The chain links TRBV20-1 to TRBJ1-2; TRBD1 agrees at 7 bases. V was pared by 3 bases and J by 4 bases, with 11 bases of the junction left unmatched. CDR1 DFQATT and CDR2 SNEGSKA come from the germline V gene (reference sequence). CDR3 length equals 15 residues. CDR3 DNA sequence: TGCAGTGCTAGTCCCCTTACAGGGGCGTCCTATGGCTACACCTTC. Its translation: CSASPLTGASYGYTF.

The chain recombines TRBV10-3 with TRBJ2-2, with 9 bases that match TRBD1. This CDR3 contains 14 residues. Trimming took 7 bases from V and 3 from J; bases not matched to a gene: 3. Germline V CDR1 and CDR2: ENHRY, SYGVKD. The CDR3 here is CAIKRQGDTGELFF. In nucleotides, the CDR3 is TGTGCCATCAAGAGACAGGGGGACACCGGGGAGCTGTTTTTT.

J is TRBJ2-6 and V is TRBV30, with TRBD2 matching over 7 bases. The germline V gene encodes CDR1 GTSNPN and CDR2 SVGIG (reference sequence). With 2 bases clipped from V and 2 bases from J, the junction kept 0 bases outside the gene matches. This CDR3 has 14 amino acids. CDR3 in DNA: TGTGCCTGGAGTCGGGGGGCTGGGGCCAACGTCCTGACTTTC. Translating it yields CAWSRGAGANVLTF. The full variable domain, in which reference TRBV30 and TRBJ2-6 provide the parts outside the CDR3, is SQTIHQWPATLVQPVGSPLSLECTVEGTSNPNLYWYRQAAGRGLQLLFYSVGIGQISSEVPQNLSASRPQDRQFILSSKKLLLSDSGFYLCAWSRGAGANVLTFGAGSRLTVL.

This clonotype occurred a few times. The rearrangement uses TRBV5-1 and TRBJ2-1, with D unclear. The CDR3 is 14 amino acids. Germline V gene sequence: CDR1 SGHRS, CDR2 YFSETQ. V was pared by 0 bases and J by 8 bases, with 12 bases between. CDR3 region: CASSLAWVVDEQFF. For the CDR3, the DNA is TGCGCCAGCAGCTTGGCTTGGGTCGTGGATGAGCAGTTCTTC.

This clonotype showed up many times. The rearrangement joins TRBV6-5 to TRBJ2-7, with 9 bases identical to TRBD1. The V segment lost 6 bases and the J segment 7 bases; nucleotides outside the gene matches: 4. Germline V gene sequence: CDR1 MNHEY, CDR2 SVGAGI. The CDR3 extends over 12 amino acids. In DNA, the CDR3 is TGTGCCAGCAGACAGGGGGCAGGGGAGCAGTACTTC. It specifies CASRQGAGEQYF.

The chain recombines TRBV18 with TRBJ2-7; 7 bases match TRBD2. This CDR3 is built from 13 residues. Germline CDR1 reads KGHSH; CDR2 reads LQKENI. With V trimmed by 5 bases and J by 3 bases, 4 bases remained unmatched. This chain's CDR3 is CASSMLAVYEQYF. The CDR3 region has the DNA TGTGCCAGCTCAATGCTAGCGGTCTACGAGCAGTACTTC.

This chain links TRBV20-1 with TRBJ1-4, with D hard to call. This CDR3 region has 13 residues. The germline CDR1 and CDR2 sequences are DFQATT and SNEGSKA (reference sequence). Trimming took off 6 bases at V and 7 bases at J, with 15 bases between the two ends. The CDR3 here is CSARLRPGEKLFF. As DNA, the CDR3 is TGCAGTGCGAGACTGCGCCCGGGTGAAAAACTGTTTTTT.

This chain links TRBV6-1 with TRBJ2-3; 8 positions agree with TRBD2. This CDR3 region has 15 residues. The germline V gene encodes CDR1 MNHNS and CDR2 SASEGT. Germline trimming cut 4 bases from V and 4 bases from J; bases unmatched to any gene: 7. DNA for the CDR3: TGTGCCAGCAGTGCAACGAAGCGGGGGCCAGATACGCAGTATTTT. This encodes CASSATKRGPDTQYF.

The chain carries TRBV29-1 and TRBJ1-1, with 10 positions matching TRBD1. The CDR3 is 14 residues long. Trimming removed 5 bases from V and 3 bases from J; junction bases left unmatched: 6. Germline CDR1 is SQVTM and CDR2 is ANQGSEA. DNA of the CDR3: TGCAGCGTTCGAAGGACAGGGGGGGACACTGAAGCTTTCTTT. Translation: CSVRRTGGDTEAFF.

The genes are TRBV20-1 and TRBJ2-2; D possibly uses TRBD1 or TRBD2 (5 bases each). The CDR3 runs to 15 residues. Germline V gene lookup returns CDR1 DFQATT and CDR2 SNEGSKA (reference sequence). V lost 1 base and J lost 0, with 9 bases in between. For the CDR3, the DNA is TGCAGTGCTAGAGGTGGGACGACGAACACCGGGGAGCTGTTTTTT. It encodes CSARGGTTNTGELFF.

The CDR3 loop is CASSYTTGFNYEQYF. CDR3 bases: TGTGCCAGCAGTTACACGACAGGGTTCAACTACGAGCAGTACTTC. The chain recombines TRBV28 with TRBJ2-7, with TRBD1 matching 7 bases. Germline trimming cut 4 bases from V and 3 bases from J; bases unmatched to any gene: 9. Germline-derived CDR1 and CDR2 are MDHEN and SYDVKM. This CDR3 comprises 15 residues.

In DNA, the CDR3 is TGTGCCAGCAGCCAAGATTTGAACCCTGACTACGAGCAGTACTTC. It specifies CASSQDLNPDYEQYF. The gene calls are TRBV4-2 and TRBJ2-7; no definite D call. Germline V gene lookup returns CDR1 LGHNA and CDR2 YNFKEQ. There are 15 residues in the CDR3. V was shortened by 0 bases and J by 3 bases, with 12 bases between the two germline ends.

The CDR3 loop is CASSLVGSIGETQYF. CDR3 nucleotide sequence: TGTGCCAGCAGCCTAGTGGGATCCATCGGGGAGACCCAGTACTTC. This chain links TRBV7-2 with TRBJ2-5, with unresolved D. CDR3 length: 15 amino acids. V lost 5 bases, J lost 5 bases, and 18 bases lay in between. Germline loops: CDR1 SGHTA, CDR2 FQGNSA.